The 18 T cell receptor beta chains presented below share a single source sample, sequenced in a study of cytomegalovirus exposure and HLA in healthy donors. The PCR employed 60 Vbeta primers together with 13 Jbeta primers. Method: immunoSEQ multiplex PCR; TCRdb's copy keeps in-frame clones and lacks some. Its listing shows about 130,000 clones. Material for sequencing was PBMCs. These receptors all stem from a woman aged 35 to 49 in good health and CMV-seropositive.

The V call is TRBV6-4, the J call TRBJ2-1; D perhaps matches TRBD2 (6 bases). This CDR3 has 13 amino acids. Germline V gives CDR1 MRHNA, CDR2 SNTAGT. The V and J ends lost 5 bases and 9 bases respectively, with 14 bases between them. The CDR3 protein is CASSPDYDGEQFF. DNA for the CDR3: TGTGCCAGCAGTCCGGACTACGATGGTGAGCAGTTCTTC.

In DNA, the CDR3 is TGTGCCAGTCGACAACGACTAGTTCCCACAGATACGCAGTATTTT. Its protein is CASRQRLVPTDTQYF. The chain recombines TRBV19 with TRBJ2-3, with D perhaps matching TRBD2 (6 bases). V shed 8 bases and J shed 2 bases, with 17 bases lying between them. The length of the CDR3 is 15 residues. Germline V gene data show CDR1 as LNHDA and CDR2 as SQIVND (reference sequence).

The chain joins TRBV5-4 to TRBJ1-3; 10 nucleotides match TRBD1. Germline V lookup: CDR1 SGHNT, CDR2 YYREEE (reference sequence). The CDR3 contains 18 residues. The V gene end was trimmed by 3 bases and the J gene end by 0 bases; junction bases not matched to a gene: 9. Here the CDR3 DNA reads TGTGCCAGCAGCTCCCCCGGGACAGGGGCTATCTCTGGAAACACCATATATTTT. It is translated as CASSSPGTGAISGNTIYF.

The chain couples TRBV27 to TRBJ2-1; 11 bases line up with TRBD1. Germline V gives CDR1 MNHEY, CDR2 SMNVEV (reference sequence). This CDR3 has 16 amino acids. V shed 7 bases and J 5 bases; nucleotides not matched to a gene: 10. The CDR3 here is CASIRLRDRGDNEQFF. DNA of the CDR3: TGTGCCAGCATTCGCCTCCGGGACAGGGGGGACAATGAGCAGTTCTTC.

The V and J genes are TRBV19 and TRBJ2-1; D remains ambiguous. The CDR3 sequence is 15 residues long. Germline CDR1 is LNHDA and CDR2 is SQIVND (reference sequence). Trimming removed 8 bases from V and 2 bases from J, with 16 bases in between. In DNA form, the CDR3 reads TGTGCCAGTGCTATTACCGAGCCTCCCTACAATGAGCAGTTCTTC. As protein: CASAITEPPYNEQFF.

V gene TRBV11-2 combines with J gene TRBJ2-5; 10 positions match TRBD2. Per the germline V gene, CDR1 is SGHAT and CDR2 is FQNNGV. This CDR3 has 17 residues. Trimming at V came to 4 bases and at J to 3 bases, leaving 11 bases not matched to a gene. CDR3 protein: CASSSYRRLAGEETQYF. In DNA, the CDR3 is TGTGCCAGCAGCTCCTACCGGCGTCTAGCGGGGGAAGAGACCCAGTACTTC.

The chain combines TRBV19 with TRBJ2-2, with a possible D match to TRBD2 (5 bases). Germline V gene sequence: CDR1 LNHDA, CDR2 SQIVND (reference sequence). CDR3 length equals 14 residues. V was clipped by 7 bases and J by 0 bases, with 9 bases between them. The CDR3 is CASTGLPNTGELFF. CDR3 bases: TGTGCCAGTACTGGACTTCCGAACACCGGGGAGCTGTTTTTT.

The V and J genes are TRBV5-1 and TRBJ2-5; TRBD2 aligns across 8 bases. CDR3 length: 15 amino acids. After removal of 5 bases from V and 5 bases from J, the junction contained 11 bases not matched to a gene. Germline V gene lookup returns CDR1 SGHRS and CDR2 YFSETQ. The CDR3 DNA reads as TGCGCCAGCAGACGGACTAGCAGGCAAGCGGAGACCCAGTACTTC. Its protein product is CASRRTSRQAETQYF.

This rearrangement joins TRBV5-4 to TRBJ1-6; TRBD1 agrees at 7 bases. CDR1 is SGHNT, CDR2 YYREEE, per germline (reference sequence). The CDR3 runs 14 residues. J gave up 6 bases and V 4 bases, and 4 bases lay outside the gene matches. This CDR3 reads CASSPGTANSPLHF. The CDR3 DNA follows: TGTGCCAGCAGCCCCGGGACAGCTAATTCACCCCTCCACTTT.

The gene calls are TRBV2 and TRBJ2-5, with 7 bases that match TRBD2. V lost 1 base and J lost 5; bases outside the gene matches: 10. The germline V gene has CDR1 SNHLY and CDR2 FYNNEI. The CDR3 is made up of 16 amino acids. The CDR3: CASSEGTSAAKETQYF. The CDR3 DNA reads TGTGCCAGCAGTGAAGGAACTAGCGCCGCGAAGGAGACCCAGTACTTC.

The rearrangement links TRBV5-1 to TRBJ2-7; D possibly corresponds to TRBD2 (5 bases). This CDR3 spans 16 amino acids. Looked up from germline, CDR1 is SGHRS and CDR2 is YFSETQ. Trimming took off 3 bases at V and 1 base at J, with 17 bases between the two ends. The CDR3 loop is CASSSGRTLESYEQYF. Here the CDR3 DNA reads TGCGCCAGCAGCTCAGGAAGGACTTTGGAGTCCTACGAGCAGTACTTC.

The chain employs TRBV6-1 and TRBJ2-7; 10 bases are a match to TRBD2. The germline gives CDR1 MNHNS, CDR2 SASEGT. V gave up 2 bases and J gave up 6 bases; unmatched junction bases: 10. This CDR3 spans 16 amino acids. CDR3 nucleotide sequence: TGTGCCAGCAGTGAACTCCCCCCAGCGGGAGGGCCCGAGCAGTACTTC. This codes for CASSELPPAGGPEQYF.

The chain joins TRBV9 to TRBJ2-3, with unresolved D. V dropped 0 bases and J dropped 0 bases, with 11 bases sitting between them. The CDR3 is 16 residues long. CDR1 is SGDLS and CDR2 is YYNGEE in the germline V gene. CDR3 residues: CASSVVGQTSTDTQYF. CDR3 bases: TGTGCCAGCAGCGTAGTGGGTCAGACTAGCACAGATACGCAGTATTTT.

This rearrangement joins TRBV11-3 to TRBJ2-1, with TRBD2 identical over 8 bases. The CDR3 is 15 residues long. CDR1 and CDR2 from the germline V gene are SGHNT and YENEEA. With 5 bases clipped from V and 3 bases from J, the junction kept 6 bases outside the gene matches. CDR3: CASSPTGGVYNEQFF. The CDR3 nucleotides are TGTGCCAGCAGCCCAACGGGGGGGGTCTACAATGAGCAGTTCTTC.

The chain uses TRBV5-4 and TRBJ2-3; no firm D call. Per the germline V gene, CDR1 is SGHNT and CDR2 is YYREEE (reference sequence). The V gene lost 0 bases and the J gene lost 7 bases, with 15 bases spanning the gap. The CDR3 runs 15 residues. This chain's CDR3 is CASSLDRTGLNTQYF. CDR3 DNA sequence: TGTGCCAGCAGCTTGGACAGAACTGGCCTGAATACGCAGTATTTT.

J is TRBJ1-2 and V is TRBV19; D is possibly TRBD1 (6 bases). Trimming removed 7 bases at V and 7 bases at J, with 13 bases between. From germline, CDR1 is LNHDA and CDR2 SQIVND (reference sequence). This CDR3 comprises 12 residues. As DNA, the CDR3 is TGTGCCAGTACCCAAACAGGGACTGGCTACACCTTC. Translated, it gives CASTQTGTGYTF.

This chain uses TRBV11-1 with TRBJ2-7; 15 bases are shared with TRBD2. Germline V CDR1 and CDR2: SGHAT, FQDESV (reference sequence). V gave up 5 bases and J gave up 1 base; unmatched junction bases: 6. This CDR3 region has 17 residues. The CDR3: CASSPGLAGGRSYEQYF. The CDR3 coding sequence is TGTGCCAGCAGCCCGGGACTAGCGGGAGGAAGGTCCTACGAGCAGTACTTC.

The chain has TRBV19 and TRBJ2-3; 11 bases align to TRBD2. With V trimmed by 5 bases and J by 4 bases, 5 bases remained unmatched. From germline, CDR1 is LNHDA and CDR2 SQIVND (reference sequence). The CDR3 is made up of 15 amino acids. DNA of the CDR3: TGTGCCAGTAGTTTAGCGGGAGGGCCATCAGATACGCAGTATTTT. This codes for CASSLAGGPSDTQYF.